This entry lists 6 T cell receptor beta chains sequenced from one sample in a study of radiation and T cells in renal cell carcinoma. Generated by immunoSEQ multiplex PCR, the TCRdb table keeps only in-frame clones and is missing some. The sample consists of about 130,000 clones, 65% to 85% of them appearing once. As to time point: blood 2 weeks post-SBRT. Treatment defined: 15 Gy SBRT to primary tumor, nephrectomy 4 weeks later. The sequencing here drew on blood, taken from a patient whose treatment included radiotherapy and nephrectomy. Receptor source: a man aged 45-65 years with renal cell carcinoma.

This chain uses TRBV4-3 with TRBJ1-4; perhaps TRBD1 as D (6 bases). The germline CDR1 and CDR2 sequences are LGHNA and YSLEER. V lost 3 bases and J lost 7, with 12 bases in between. CDR3 length: 14 amino acids. CDR3 nucleotides: TGCGCCAGCAGCCAGGGGGCCTGGGGTGAAAAACTGTTTTTT. Residues: CASSQGAWGEKLFF.

The chain recombines TRBV5-4 with TRBJ2-1; 9 nucleotides match TRBD1. The CDR3 extends over 15 amino acids. With V trimmed by 4 bases and J by 7 bases, 9 bases remained unmatched. Germline CDR1 and CDR2: SGHNT and YYREEE (reference sequence). For the CDR3, the DNA is TGTGCCAGCAGCGATTGGGACAGGGTGAATAATGAGCAGTTCTTC. Translating gives CASSDWDRVNNEQFF.

The V call is TRBV2, the J call TRBJ2-4, with TRBD2 matching over 7 bases. After removal of 7 bases from V and 11 bases from J, the junction contained 11 bases not matched to a gene. CDR1 is SNHLY, CDR2 FYNNEI, per germline. There are 13 residues in the CDR3. Here the CDR3 reads CASILASRGVQYF. The CDR3 DNA reads as TGTGCCAGCATACTCGCCAGCCGGGGGGTTCAGTACTTC.

The chain combines TRBV5-4 with TRBJ1-3; perhaps TRBD1 as D (5 bases). The CDR3 length is 15 residues. The germline V gene has CDR1 SGHNT and CDR2 YYREEE (reference sequence). V was trimmed by 4 bases and J by 0 bases, leaving 11 bases between them. CDR3 protein: CASSTDTNSGNTIYF. The CDR3 region has the DNA TGTGCCAGCAGCACGGACACCAACTCTGGAAACACCATATATTTT.

J is TRBJ2-5 and V is TRBV29-1, with TRBD1 matching 9 bases. Germline values: CDR1 SQVTM, CDR2 ANQGSEA. This CDR3 is built from 12 residues. The ends lost 7 bases at V and 3 bases at J; junction bases unmatched: 3. This CDR3 is CSGGDREETQYF. The DNA for the CDR3 is TGCAGCGGGGGGGACAGGGAAGAGACCCAGTACTTC.

This chain links TRBV7-8 with TRBJ1-2; tentative D call: TRBD1 (6 bases). The CDR3 is made up of 14 amino acids. V was trimmed by 7 bases and J by 8 bases, leaving 20 bases between them. The V gene's germline CDR1 is SGHVS and CDR2 FQNEAQ. The CDR3 region is CASNFRGGRGGYTF. Written as DNA, the CDR3 is TGTGCCAGCAACTTCCGCGGGGGCCGTGGGGGCTACACCTTC.